Below, 27 T cell receptor beta chains from the same sample are listed, as sequenced in a study of blood T cell repertoires in COVID-19. Profiling relied on immunoSEQ multiplex PCR, and the TCRdb table lists in-frame clones only, not all of them. The sample holds some 150,000 clones; about nine tenths are singletons and the top ten take approximately 2.5%. The source material was peripheral blood. The receptors shown here come from a human donor in a cohort sampled during active COVID-19.

The rearrangement links TRBV19 to TRBJ2-1, with a possible D match to TRBD2 (6 bases). The CDR3 is 16 residues long. Trimming cost V 1 base and J 0 bases, with 10 bases left between them. Germline CDR1 LNHDA, CDR2 SQIVND (reference sequence). CDR3 sequence reads: CASSIAGTRSYNEQFF. CDR3 DNA sequence: TGTGCCAGTAGTATAGCCGGGACTCGCTCCTACAATGAGCAGTTCTTC.

The chain links TRBV30 to TRBJ2-7, with D perhaps TRBD1 (6 bases). The CDR3 runs to 13 residues. From germline, CDR1 is GTSNPN and CDR2 SVGIG (reference sequence). Trimming took off 2 bases at V and 6 bases at J, with 14 bases between the two ends. The CDR3 spells CAWSRKGVGEQYF. The CDR3 DNA is TGTGCCTGGAGTCGAAAGGGGGTCGGCGAGCAGTACTTC.

The V gene is TRBV19, the J gene TRBJ2-3; 7 bases agree with TRBD2. The junction had 5 bases not matched to a gene; V was cut back by 1 base and J by 4 bases. This CDR3 contains 15 residues. Germline V gives CDR1 LNHDA, CDR2 SQIVND (reference sequence). The CDR3 loop reads CASSIAAGVADTQYF. The CDR3 DNA reads as TGTGCCAGTAGTATAGCTGCGGGGGTGGCAGATACGCAGTATTTT.

This rearrangement joins TRBV4-2 to TRBJ1-4, with TRBD1 as a possible D gene (5 bases). CDR1 and CDR2 from the germline V gene are LGHNA and YNFKEQ. V lost 1 base and J lost 6, with 15 bases in between. This CDR3 spans 16 amino acids. The chain's CDR3 is CASSQVSAEGDEKLFF. CDR3 DNA: TGTGCCAGCAGCCAAGTATCGGCAGAAGGGGATGAAAAACTGTTTTTT.

This sequence joins TRBV9 and TRBJ1-6; no definite D call. Trimming took 0 bases from V and 10 from J, leaving 11 bases between them. This CDR3 has 14 residues. CDR1 SGDLS and CDR2 YYNGEE come from the germline V gene. DNA for the CDR3: TGTGCCAGCAGCGTAGACGTCGGGAACTCACCCCTCCACTTT. It translates to CASSVDVGNSPLHF.

The chain joins TRBV6-6 to TRBJ1-1; D is ambiguous. The CDR3 is made up of 14 amino acids. Germline V CDR1 and CDR2: MNHNY, SVGAGI (reference sequence). V was pared by 0 bases and J by 3 bases, with 8 bases between. The CDR3 nucleotides read TGTGCCAGCAGTTACTCCATTACGGACACTGAAGCTTTCTTT. It is translated as CASSYSITDTEAFF.

The chain is built from TRBV30 and TRBJ1-5, with unresolved D. The CDR3 covers 14 residues. The germline V and J ends were trimmed by 0 bases and 7 bases, with 13 bases remaining between them. The germline gives CDR1 GTSNPN, CDR2 SVGIG (reference sequence). The CDR3 loop is CAWSVYGRGQPQHF. For the CDR3, the DNA is TGTGCCTGGAGTGTTTACGGACGGGGACAGCCCCAGCATTTT.

The gene calls are TRBV19 and TRBJ2-5; 9 positions agree with TRBD2. This CDR3 is 16 amino acids long. V trimming: 2 bases; J trimming: 4 bases; junction bases outside the gene matches: 8. Per the germline V gene, CDR1 is LNHDA and CDR2 is SQIVND (reference sequence). The CDR3 DNA sequence: TGTGCCAGTAGTATAAAACCGGGACTAGCAGGAGAGACCCAGTACTTC. Translated: CASSIKPGLAGETQYF.

This rearrangement joins TRBV11-2 to TRBJ1-2, with a weak D call TRBD1 (5 bases). Germline loops: CDR1 SGHAT, CDR2 FQNNGV. Trimming cost V 5 bases and J 4 bases, with 11 bases left between them. The CDR3 runs to 13 residues. The CDR3 DNA reads as TGTGCCAGCAGCCAACAGGTCGTCTATGGCTACACCTTC. It is translated as CASSQQVVYGYTF.

V is TRBV7-6 and J is TRBJ2-7; 7 nucleotides line up with TRBD2. This CDR3 comprises 16 residues. Unmatched junction bases numbered 9, after V lost 1 base and J lost 3 bases. Germline lookup yields CDR1 SGHVS and CDR2 FNYEAQ. CDR3 protein: CASSLEASGGFYEQYF. The CDR3 nucleotides are TGTGCCAGCAGCTTAGAGGCTAGCGGAGGCTTCTACGAGCAGTACTTC.

This chain uses TRBV28 with TRBJ2-3, with 9 bases identical to TRBD1. This CDR3 is built from 14 residues. Germline V CDR1 and CDR2: MDHEN, SYDVKM. V gave up 7 bases and J gave up 4 bases; unmatched junction bases: 6. CDR3 sequence: CASTYGTGSDTQYF. The CDR3 coding sequence is TGTGCCAGCACGTACGGGACAGGGTCAGATACGCAGTATTTT.

The chain joins TRBV9 to TRBJ2-3; TRBD2 agrees at 8 bases. The CDR3 has 15 amino acids. Germline lookup yields CDR1 SGDLS and CDR2 YYNGEE. V lost 3 bases and J lost 2; bases outside the gene matches: 5. The CDR3 bases are TGTGCCAGCAGCGCGCGGGGGGTCAACACAGATACGCAGTATTTT. Encoded protein: CASSARGVNTDTQYF.

Concerning this clone itself: Mismatch with germline at one junction end may stem from a read error. The chain carries TRBV7-7 and TRBJ2-1; D possibly corresponds to TRBD2 (6 bases). Germline V CDR1 and CDR2: SSHAT, FNYEAQ (reference sequence). CDR3 length: 16 residues. The CDR3 nucleotides are TGTGCTAGCAGCTTAGGTGGGCTAGCGTCAAACAATGAGCAGTTCTTC. This gives the protein CASSLGGLASNNEQFF.

The V call is TRBV11-3, the J call TRBJ2-7, with TRBD2 as a possible D gene (6 bases). The CDR3 runs 20 residues. CDR1 and CDR2 from the germline V gene are SGHNT and YENEEA. Trimming stripped 0 bases from V and 7 bases from J, with 31 bases between. The CDR3 is CASSLDWEIGPYTRELEQYF. The CDR3, as DNA: TGTGCCAGCAGCTTAGATTGGGAGATCGGGCCCTACACCCGGGAGCTGGAGCAGTACTTC.

In nucleotides, the CDR3 is TGTGCCAGCAGTACGACAGGGGGTGGCGAGCAGTACTTC. It encodes CASSTTGGGEQYF. The chain combines TRBV27 with TRBJ2-7; 9 nucleotides match TRBD1. Unmatched junction bases numbered 5, after V lost 5 bases and J lost 6 bases. CDR1 and CDR2 from the germline V gene are MNHEY and SMNVEV (reference sequence). CDR3 length: 13 residues.

The chain uses TRBV19 and TRBJ2-1, with TRBD2 matching 10 bases. In germline, CDR1 is LNHDA, CDR2 SQIVND (reference sequence). The CDR3 is made up of 15 amino acids. V lost 4 bases to trimming and J lost 9 bases; unmatched junction nucleotides: 9. DNA of the CDR3: TGTGCCAGTAGTAGGTCTAGCGGGGGCCACAGTGAGCAGTTCTTC. It translates to CASSRSSGGHSEQFF.

The rearrangement links TRBV19 to TRBJ2-3; TRBD2 is a possible D gene (5 bases). Germline lookup yields CDR1 LNHDA and CDR2 SQIVND (reference sequence). The CDR3 covers 16 residues. Between the trimmed V and J ends, which lost 5 bases and 0 bases, there was a span of 15 bases. The DNA of the CDR3 is TGTGCCAGTAGTGTCGCGGCGGGTTATAGCACAGATACGCAGTATTTT. Translated: CASSVAAGYSTDTQYF.

This chain joins TRBV4-3 and TRBJ2-7; weak D call: TRBD1 (5 bases). CDR1 is LGHNA, CDR2 YSLEER, per germline. V was cut by 8 bases and J by 1 base, with 18 bases left in between. The CDR3 is made up of 15 amino acids. CDR3 loop: CASSAGLVESYEQYF. In DNA form, the CDR3 reads TGCGCCAGCTCCGCAGGGCTTGTGGAATCCTACGAGCAGTACTTC.

This sequence joins TRBV6-1 and TRBJ1-1; the D is unclear. Germline V gives CDR1 MNHNS, CDR2 SASEGT. V was cut by 1 base and J by 3 bases, with 18 bases left in between. The CDR3 spans 17 residues. In DNA, the CDR3 is TGTGCCAGCAGTGAAGTCCTCCTTACCTTCGCGGACACTGAAGCTTTCTTT. It specifies CASSEVLLTFADTEAFF.

Only a few counts were recorded for this clone. The V and J genes are TRBV30 and TRBJ1-3; D is uncertain. The V and J ends lost 2 bases and 0 bases respectively, with 14 bases between them. The CDR3 sequence is 16 residues long. Germline V gene sequence: CDR1 GTSNPN, CDR2 SVGIG (reference sequence). CDR3 DNA sequence: TGTGCCTGGAGTTTGGGCTCCCCTGCCTCTGGAAACACCATATATTTT. Translated, it gives CAWSLGSPASGNTIYF. The whole variable domain, remainder taken from reference TRBV30 and TRBJ1-3, is SQTIHQWPATLVQPVGSPLSLECTVEGTSNPNLYWYRQAAGRGLQLLFYSVGIGQISSEVPQNLSASRPQDRQFILSSKKLLLSDSGFYLCAWSLGSPASGNTIYFGEGSWLTVV.

The chain carries TRBV9 and TRBJ2-3, with TRBD1 identical over 9 bases. Germline loops: CDR1 SGDLS, CDR2 YYNGEE. V shed 3 bases and J 6 bases; nucleotides not matched to a gene: 8. The CDR3 spans 15 residues. The CDR3 DNA is TGTGCCAGCAGCGCCACAGGGGGCCGGGCCGATACGCAGTATTTT. This translates into CASSATGGRADTQYF. The variable domain in full, with the rest retrieved from reference TRBV9 and TRBJ2-3, is DSGVTQTPKHLITATGQRVTLRCSPRSGDLSVYWYQQSLDQGLQFLIQYYNGEERAKGNILERFSAQQFPDLHSELNLSSLELGDSALYFCASSATGGRADTQYFGPGTRLTVL.

The chain joins TRBV7-9 to TRBJ1-2; tentative D call: TRBD1 (6 bases). CDR3 length: 14 residues. Trimming removed 2 bases at V and 6 bases at J, with 13 bases between. Germline loops: CDR1 SEHNR, CDR2 FQNEAQ (reference sequence). The CDR3 nucleotides are TGTGCCAGCAGCTTACTTACAGGGCTGGATGGCTACACCTTC. It translates to CASSLLTGLDGYTF. Full variable domain (outside the CDR3, taken from reference TRBV7-9 and TRBJ1-2): DTGVSQNPRHKITKRGQNVTFRCDPISEHNRLYWYRQTLGQGPEFLTYFQNEAQLEKSRLLSDRFSAERPKGSFSTLEIQRTEQGDSAMYLCASSLLTGLDGYTFGSGTRLTVV.

The chain has TRBV6-2 or TRBV6-3 and TRBJ2-5; 13 nucleotides match TRBD2. Germline V lookup: CDR1 MNHEY, CDR2 SVGEGT. Trimming at V came to 2 bases and at J to 5 bases, leaving 5 bases not matched to a gene. The CDR3 extends over 16 amino acids. CDR3 nucleotide sequence: TGTGCCAGCAGTTACGGTGGACTAGCGGGGGCGGAGACCCAGTACTTC. This encodes CASSYGGLAGAETQYF.

In DNA form, the CDR3 reads TGTGCCAGCAGTTATTGCTCCCCACAGGGACTAGCGGGAGATGAGCAGTTCTTC. This gives the protein CASSYCSPQGLAGDEQFF. The V call is TRBV6-7, the J call TRBJ2-1; 14 nucleotides match TRBD2. TRBV6-7 is marked as an open reading frame, function uncertain. The CDR3 extends over 18 amino acids. Trimming at V came to 3 bases and at J to 8 bases, leaving 12 bases not matched to a gene.

The V call is TRBV7-8, the J call TRBJ2-1; 9 bases map to TRBD2. CDR1 and CDR2 (germline): SGHVS, FQNEAQ. The CDR3 sequence is 16 residues long. V was clipped by 5 bases and J by 7 bases; unmatched bases: 12. In DNA form, the CDR3 reads TGTGCCAGCAGCCCACGTACCCTAGCGGGGTATAATGAGCAGTTCTTC. Protein sequence: CASSPRTLAGYNEQFF.

This clone is a singleton in its sample. The chain carries TRBV18 and TRBJ2-3; 7 bases line up with TRBD1. V trimming: 2 bases; J trimming: 0 bases; junction bases outside the gene matches: 11. Germline lookup yields CDR1 KGHSH and CDR2 LQKENI. The CDR3 runs 18 residues. The CDR3: CASSPGFVTGSSTDTQYF. The CDR3 DNA reads TGTGCCAGCTCACCAGGATTCGTGACAGGGTCTAGCACAGATACGCAGTATTTT.

V is TRBV6-6 and J is TRBJ1-4, with 9 bases matching TRBD1. The V gene's germline CDR1 is MNHNY and CDR2 SVGAGI (reference sequence). V lost 6 bases, J lost 6 bases, and 5 bases stayed unmatched. There are 14 residues in the CDR3. The CDR3 region has the DNA TGTGCCAGCAGGAAGGACAGGGGATATGAAAAACTGTTTTTT. It yields the protein CASRKDRGYEKLFF.